This T cell receptor (beta chain) was recorded in a study of T-cell memory formation after mild COVID-19. Background on the study: Largely donor-specific TCR clusters were found. Study results and limitations: Nothing showed for sure that second-wave clones peaking on day 37 were SARS-CoV-2 specific. Detection of some responders pre-infection suggested pre-existing cross-reactive memory T cells participated.

Barcoded TCR alpha and TCR beta cDNA libraries with UMIs came from 5'RACE using constant-segment primers. One entry per CDR3 protein results from TCRdb running MiXCR on the 5' RACE reads. The sample shows hundreds of thousands of distinct CDR3 sequences, roughly 8% of them seen only once. V lost 2 bases, J lost 0 bases, and 1 base stayed unmatched. CDR3 length: 15 amino acids. Per germline, CDR1 SGHVS and CDR2 FQNEAQ. This clonotype was observed many times. Its antigen is still unknown. The sequenced material came from PBMCs or a T cell subset sorted from them (not recorded which). The chain is built from TRBV7-8 and TRBJ2-1, with 7 bases matching TRBD2. This receptor was taken from a man between 18 and 35 years old who had mild COVID-19 (a few samples of this study predate the infection). Cell type and time point are not known. As DNA, the CDR3 is TGTGCCAGCAGCTTACGGGGGGACTCCTACAATGAGCAGTTCTTC. The encoded protein is CASSLRGDSYNEQFF.